This is a list of T cell receptor beta chains from one sample in a study of blood T cell repertoires in COVID-19. Using immunoSEQ multiplex PCR, the repertoire was profiled, and TCRdb retains in-frame clones only, with some absent. The sample includes 100,000 to 110,000 clones, roughly 79% of them seen just once. The sample was peripheral blood. The source is a man between 65 and 80 years old with active or convalescent COVID-19. Each CDR3 is given without its conserved first and last residue. Some rows have no size entry. The others give once, few or many, or a class for an expanded clone.

v_gene	abundance	len	CDR3aa
TRBV27	-	11	ASSSTGTYGYT
TRBV11-3	-	13	ASSLQGTPTDTQY
TRBV19	-	12	ASSGGTRNQPQH
TRBV10-3	-	13	AISESAGSIGEQY
TRBV6-5	-	12	ASSLRGGDSPLH
TRBV6-2/TRBV6-3	-	16	ASSNLTSGGINYNEQF
TRBV4-3	-	12	ASSQDSQGYGYT
TRBV10-3	many	14	AISEIPGQLNYGYT
TRBV6-5	few	13	ASRPGTLNTGELF
TRBV6-2/TRBV6-3	-	11	ASSDPQGGGYT
TRBV7-2	-	14	ASSLGAAGAGDTQY
TRBV4-3	few	13	ASSQEWGQGDGYT
TRBV28	-	16	ASSLSDLQGYSNQPQH
TRBV6-5	-	13	ASSYSTQGAYEQY
TRBV11-2	-	14	ASSSSWGGPYNEQF
TRBV19	-	17	ASSIGPIQGAVSNQPQH
TRBV27	-	12	ASSFSLAGPEQY
TRBV11-3	-	12	ASSLDSQNTEAF
TRBV29-1	-	12	SVIKQEGMGEQY
TRBV7-2	-	14	ASSLGWVVAGHGYT
TRBV4-2	-	15	ASSQDRGGRENSPLH
TRBV7-3	-	11	ASSLSSLGTQY
TRBV28	-	12	ASSLIKEEYGYT
TRBV4-3	-	11	ASRRQENTEAF
TRBV19	-	12	ASSIELAADTQY
TRBV19	-	14	ASSIPRQTYTGELF
TRBV18	few	12	ASSQGQGTGELF
TRBV15	-	14	ATSRGGQGSYNEQF
TRBV6-5	-	9	ASRTGVLQY
TRBV4-1	few	12	ASSQETRNYEQY
TRBV18	-	11	ASSTGGRNIQY
TRBV24-1	few	13	ATREGGQGAGELF
TRBV9	-	12	ASSQGNSGNTIY
TRBV5-4	few	13	ASSGAGVSTDTQY
TRBV4-2	-	16	ASSQERTGTGSNNEQF
TRBV5-1	-	13	ASSQLDRNTGELF
TRBV28	few	11	ASRPQGTETQY
TRBV7-6	once	15	ASSLSPGGTGANVLT
TRBV4-2	-	16	ASSQDLTDRGPSGELF
TRBV25-1	-	14	ASSDGQPLAKNIQY
TRBV10-3	-	13	AISDWDSTYNEQF
TRBV5-5	-	14	ASSPPHGRVNSPLH
TRBV9	-	13	ASSVGQGPTDTQY
TRBV3-1/TRBV3-2	-	15	ASSLGQGASGANVLT
TRBV7-8	-	11	ASSTGGNTEAF
TRBV7-6	-	13	ASSVQGANTGELF
TRBV7-9	-	16	ASSLMAGQGARGNTIY
TRBV5-1	-	13	ASSLGTAMTDTQY
TRBV11-2	-	12	ASSFSPGSDEQY
TRBV24-1	-	15	ATSDLAGQGNTGELF
TRBV7-2	-	13	ASSSTLSSGNTIY
TRBV2	-	13	ASSAGTGRHTEAF